The 8 T cell receptor beta chains given below trace back to one sample, sequenced in a study of T cells in Graves' hyperthyroidism and ophthalmopathy. TCR beta CDR3 sequences were amplified from RNA transcripts. The TCR CDR3 was amplified in a first-round RT-PCR using the HTBI primer set. TCRdb independently ran MiXCR on the multiplex PCR reads; one entry per CDR3 protein. The table has 650,000 to 700,000 distinct CDR3 sequences, approximately 15% seen once. The sequenced material came from blood. These receptors came from a man aged 50 to 60 with Graves' hyperthyroidism.

This clonotype was seen ten or more times. The genes are TRBV2 and TRBJ2-3, with TRBD2 as a possible D gene (5 bases). The CDR3 is 16 residues long. Germline V gives CDR1 SNHLY, CDR2 FYNNEI. Trimming pared 4 bases from V and 1 base from J, leaving 15 bases between. The CDR3 nucleotides read TGTGCCAGCAGTGTAGAAGACGGACTGGGCACAGATACGCAGTATTTT. Its protein is CASSVEDGLGTDTQYF. Combining the CDR3 with reference TRBV2 and TRBJ2-3 gives the whole variable domain EPEVTQTPSHQVTQMGQEVILRCVPISNHLYFYWYRQILGQKVEFLVSFYNNEISEKSEIFDDQFSVERPDGSNFTLKIRSTKLEDSAMYFCASSVEDGLGTDTQYFGPGTRLTVL.

The chain has TRBV7-8 and TRBJ2-5, with 8 bases aligning to TRBD1. The CDR3 runs 14 residues. CDR1 SGHVS and CDR2 FQNEAQ come from the germline V gene. After removal of 8 bases from V and 0 bases from J, the junction contained 5 bases not matched to a gene. The CDR3 region has the DNA TGTGCCAGCCGGTCAGGGGGCTACCAAGAGACCCAGTACTTC. Translation gives CASRSGGYQETQYF.

In its sample, this clonotype was seen many times. This chain links TRBV27 with TRBJ2-1; D call uncertain. Germline CDR1 is MNHEY and CDR2 is SMNVEV (reference sequence). The CDR3 contains 16 residues. V was clipped by 4 bases and J by 0 bases, with 13 bases between them. For the CDR3, the DNA is TGTGCCAGCAGTTCCGTCCTGGTCAGCTCCTACAATGAGCAGTTCTTC. It specifies CASSSVLVSSYNEQFF.

This clonotype was counted ten times or more. V usage is TRBV12-3 or TRBV12-4 and J usage is TRBJ2-1; 12 nucleotides line up with TRBD2. V dropped 6 bases and J dropped 4; count of bases not matched to a gene: 7. This CDR3 has 16 amino acids. CDR3: CASRAGLAGPYNEQFF. The CDR3 DNA sequence: TGTGCCAGCAGGGCGGGACTAGCGGGCCCTTACAATGAGCAGTTCTTC.

This clonotype appeared a single time. This chain connects TRBV27 to TRBJ2-7; 8 bases align to TRBD1. The CDR3 runs 14 residues. Germline V lookup: CDR1 MNHEY, CDR2 SMNVEV (reference sequence). J gave up 0 bases and V 6 bases, and 4 bases lay outside the gene matches. The CDR3 DNA reads TGTGCCAGCAGCATGGACAGGGCCTCCTACGAGCAGTACTTC. As protein: CASSMDRASYEQYF.

This clonotype was seen ten or more times. V is TRBV6-1 and J is TRBJ2-7; unclear D gene. The V and J ends lost 3 bases and 3 bases respectively, with 18 bases between them. Looked up from germline, CDR1 is MNHNS and CDR2 is SASEGT. The CDR3 is made up of 16 amino acids. CDR3 nucleotide sequence: TGTGCCAGCAGTGAGGCACCGTCACCCCGTCTCTACGAGCAGTACTTC. Amino acid sequence: CASSEAPSPRLYEQYF.

At least ten counts were recorded for this clonotype. V usage is TRBV5-1 and J usage is TRBJ2-7; possibly TRBD1 for D (6 bases). Germline V gives CDR1 SGHRS, CDR2 YFSETQ. CDR3 length: 14 residues. Trimming stripped 0 bases from V and 5 bases from J, with 12 bases between. DNA for the CDR3: TGCGCCAGCAGCTTGGTGGGGGCTGGTAACGAGCAGTACTTC. This encodes CASSLVGAGNEQYF.

In its sample, this clonotype was seen a few times. This rearrangement joins TRBV5-6 to TRBJ2-7; D might be TRBD1 (6 bases). Germline loops: CDR1 SGHDT, CDR2 YYEEEE. The CDR3 covers 15 residues. V dropped 8 bases and J dropped 3 bases, with 21 bases sitting between them. The CDR3 DNA follows: TGTGCCAGTACCGAAACCGGGACACCAAACTACGAGCAGTACTTC. This sequence encodes CASTETGTPNYEQYF.